The sequence of this T cell receptor (beta chain) was determined in a study of T-cell memory formation after mild COVID-19. This clonotype occurred a few times. TCRdb analysed the 5' RACE reads with MiXCR anew, one entry per CDR3 protein. The sample consists of 180,000 or so distinct CDR3 sequences, roughly 12% of them appearing once. This CDR3 has 13 amino acids. The V end lost 5 bases, the J end lost 6 bases, and 10 bases lay between the germline ends. Germline CDR1 is SGHTA and CDR2 is FQGNSA. The source material was PBMCs or a T cell subset sorted from them (not recorded which). This clonotype was sampled from a man younger than 35 who had mild COVID-19 (a few samples of this study predate the infection). Cell type and time point are not known. The V call is TRBV7-2, the J call TRBJ1-4; D unresolved. The CDR3 DNA sequence: TGTGCCAGCAGCCCCCATACGGATGAAAAACTGTTTTTT. Translated: CASSPHTDEKLFF.